This TCR beta chain was recorded in a study of T cell changes during pregnancy in multiple sclerosis. Libraries were prepared by immunoSEQ multiplex PCR; TCRdb keeps only in-frame clonotypes and omits some of them. The data contain tens of thousands of clones, around 90% of them singletons. The table lists this clone with a count of one. The clonotype comes from a female donor in good health, enrolled as a control in a pregnancy study. The source was CD4+ T cells from peripheral blood mononuclear cells, collected after pregnancy.

For the CDR3, the DNA is TGTGCCAGCAGCCCGACAGGGAACACTGAAGCTTTCTTT. Amino acid sequence: CASSPTGNTEAFF. This rearrangement joins TRBV5-5 to TRBJ1-1; possible D gene TRBD1, 6 bases. This CDR3 comprises 13 residues. Germline CDR1 and CDR2: SGHKS and YYEKEE (reference sequence). V was cut by 4 bases and J by 1 base, with 8 bases left in between.